Following are 15 T cell receptor beta chains from one sample sequenced in a study of response to subunit inactivated influenza vaccine (dated by TCRdb to 2017 to 2018). Receptor libraries were prepared by RT-PCR. This sample was sequenced with an Illumina HiSeq 2500. The raw public data were reprocessed by TCRdb itself: fastp quality trimming at Q25, MiXCR clonotype calling, in-frame beta chains only. Every distinct CDR3 protein forms one entry, paired with its most common genes and DNA. For this sample the table gives fewer than 400,000 distinct CDR3 sequences, of which 20% to 25% were detected only once. The ten largest clones represent roughly 10% of the sample. Specimen: PBMCs from blood, collected about 20 months after vaccination. These receptors were taken from a man aged 45 to 70 who received an inactivated influenza vaccine. Donor details come from another sample of the same person, matched by shared clones.

The J gene is TRBJ2-5, the V gene TRBV29-1, with D perhaps TRBD1 (6 bases). The germline CDR1 and CDR2 sequences are SQVTM and ANQGSEA. V lost 4 bases to trimming and J lost 7 bases, with 10 bases between them. The length of the CDR3 is 11 residues. The CDR3 DNA reads TGCAGCGTTGGGGTAGGGGGGACCCAGTACTTC. It codes for CSVGVGGTQYF. Drawing the rest from reference TRBV29-1 and TRBJ2-5, the complete variable domain is SAVISQKPSRDICQRGTSLTIQCQVDSQVTMMFWYRQQPGQSLTLIATANQGSEATYESGFVIDKFPISRPNLTFSTLTVSNMSPEDSSIYLCSVGVGGTQYFGPGTRLLVL.

The table lists this clonotype with a few counts. The chain couples TRBV6-5 to TRBJ1-3; no reliable D call. CDR1 is MNHEY and CDR2 is SVGAGI in the germline V gene. The CDR3 has 16 residues. Trimming took 2 bases from V and 0 from J, leaving 11 bases between them. CDR3 amino acids: CASSYGPYSSGNTIYF. CDR3 sequence (DNA): TGTGCCAGCAGTTACGGACCCTATAGCTCTGGAAACACCATATATTTT.

This clonotype was seen a handful of times. The chain couples TRBV6-1 to TRBJ1-5; TRBD1 might be the D (6 bases). Trimming pared 7 bases from V and 3 bases from J, leaving 10 bases between. There are 13 residues in the CDR3. Germline lookup yields CDR1 MNHNS and CDR2 SASEGT. The CDR3 nucleotides are TGTGCCAGCACCCGGGACAACAATCAGCCCCAGCATTTT. Its protein is CASTRDNNQPQHF.

V and J are TRBV6-1 and TRBJ1-6, with D tentatively TRBD1 (6 bases). This CDR3 spans 16 amino acids. In germline, CDR1 is MNHNS, CDR2 SASEGT. V was pared by 6 bases and J by 3 bases, with 15 bases between. For the CDR3, the DNA is TGTGCCAGCAGGACTTGGACAGCAAACTATAATTCACCCCTCCACTTT. It translates to CASRTWTANYNSPLHF.

J is TRBJ2-2 and V is TRBV15; 8 bases match TRBD1. Germline V gene data show CDR1 as LNHNV and CDR2 as YYDKDF (reference sequence). The V gene end was trimmed by 1 base and the J gene end by 1 base; junction bases not matched to a gene: 2. CDR3 length: 16 amino acids. The CDR3 DNA is TGTGCCACCAGCAGAGCCGGGACAGGGAACACCGGGGAGCTGTTTTTT. This codes for CATSRAGTGNTGELFF.

The rearrangement joins TRBV7-9 to TRBJ2-3; the D is unclear. The CDR3 has 14 amino acids. V was clipped by 5 bases and J by 7 bases, with 16 bases between them. Germline V gene lookup returns CDR1 SEHNR and CDR2 FQNEAQ (reference sequence). CDR3: CASSPRAVDYTQYF. The CDR3 DNA sequence: TGTGCCAGCAGCCCCCGGGCTGTCGACTATACGCAGTATTTT.

The chain uses TRBV2 and TRBJ2-7; D unresolved. The ends were cut back, 3 bases at V and 3 bases at J, with 9 bases in the middle. Germline-derived CDR1 and CDR2 are SNHLY and FYNNEI. The CDR3 has 13 residues. The DNA of the CDR3 is TGTGCCAGCAGTGATCGGAGCGTCTACGAGCAGTACTTC. Residues: CASSDRSVYEQYF.

The chain employs TRBV7-9 and TRBJ2-7; D not resolved. The CDR3 runs to 12 residues. V lost 1 base, J lost 5 bases, and 6 bases lay in between. Germline V gene data show CDR1 as SEHNR and CDR2 as FQNEAQ (reference sequence). The CDR3 DNA reads TGTGCCAGCAGCTTAGATACTCACGAGCAGTACTTC. It encodes CASSLDTHEQYF.

The gene calls are TRBV2 and TRBJ2-3; D is possibly TRBD2 (6 bases). This CDR3 spans 15 amino acids. Trimming cost V 8 bases and J 0 bases, with 15 bases left between them. Germline CDR1 is SNHLY and CDR2 is FYNNEI. The CDR3 loop reads CASGFGGTSTDTQYF. CDR3 nucleotide sequence: TGTGCCAGCGGCTTTGGTGGGACTAGCACAGATACGCAGTATTTT. The full variable domain, rest sourced from reference TRBV2 and TRBJ2-3, is EPEVTQTPSHQVTQMGQEVILRCVPISNHLYFYWYRQILGQKVEFLVSFYNNEISEKSEIFDDQFSVERPDGSNFTLKIRSTKLEDSAMYFCASGFGGTSTDTQYFGPGTRLTVL.

The chain is built from TRBV5-1 and TRBJ1-3; D unresolved. The germline V and J ends were trimmed by 5 bases and 0 bases, with 9 bases remaining between them. The CDR3 runs 14 residues. CDR1 SGHRS and CDR2 YFSETQ come from the germline V gene. CDR3 region: CASRAASSGNTIYF. Written as DNA, the CDR3 is TGCGCCAGCAGAGCAGCCAGCTCTGGAAACACCATATATTTT.

The genes are TRBV7-2 and TRBJ2-1; 8 bases map to TRBD1. The CDR3 spans 14 residues. Germline CDR1 is SGHTA and CDR2 is FQGNSA. V lost 4 bases to trimming and J lost 6 bases; unmatched junction nucleotides: 5. The CDR3 reads CASSSAGTGNEQFF. CDR3 in DNA: TGTGCCAGCAGCTCAGCCGGGACAGGCAATGAGCAGTTCTTC. The complete variable domain, with remaining parts taken from reference TRBV7-2 and TRBJ2-1, reads GAGVSQSPSNKVTEKGKDVELRCDPISGHTALYWYRQSLGQGLEFLIYFQGNSAPDKSGLPSDRFSAERTGGSVSTLTIQRTQQEDSAVYLCASSSAGTGNEQFFGPGTRLTVL.

The J gene is TRBJ2-2, the V gene TRBV4-3; no definite D call. The CDR3 sequence is 15 residues long. From germline, CDR1 is LGHNA and CDR2 YSLEER. V lost 1 base and J 4 bases, leaving 10 bases between the germline ends. The CDR3 sequence: CASSQGTPGTGELFF. The CDR3 DNA reads as TGCGCCAGCAGCCAAGGGACCCCCGGCACCGGGGAGCTGTTTTTT.

CDR3 sequence: CATSRGEASSGNTIYF. The CDR3, as DNA: TGTGCCACCAGCAGAGGCGAGGCGAGCTCTGGAAACACCATATATTTT. V usage is TRBV15 and J usage is TRBJ1-3; D is unclear. There are 16 residues in the CDR3. Between the trimmed V and J ends, which lost 1 base and 0 bases, there was a span of 10 bases. Germline V gives CDR1 LNHNV, CDR2 YYDKDF (reference sequence).

The table lists this clonotype with many counts. The chain carries TRBV20-1 and TRBJ1-3, with D maybe TRBD1 (5 bases). The V and J ends lost 3 bases and 3 bases respectively, with 9 bases between them. Germline CDR1 DFQATT, CDR2 SNEGSKA (reference sequence). The length of the CDR3 is 13 residues. The CDR3 coding sequence is TGCAGTGCTAGTGGGGGGGGTGGAAACACCATATATTTT. Amino acid sequence: CSASGGGGNTIYF.

The chain is built from TRBV7-8 and TRBJ2-1, with a weak D call TRBD2 (5 bases). The germline CDR1 and CDR2 sequences are SGHVS and FQNEAQ. The CDR3 extends over 18 amino acids. The V gene lost 2 bases and the J gene lost 2 bases, with 19 bases spanning the gap. CDR3 residues: CASSLRREGLTTYNEQFF. Written as DNA, the CDR3 is TGTGCCAGCAGCTTAAGGCGTGAGGGCCTCACTACCTACAATGAGCAGTTCTTC.